This TCR beta chain was captured by sequencing in a study of CXCR3-negative and CXCR3-positive naive CD8 T cells. Looking at the study overall: Some 150 million TRB reads were obtained in total, which works out to about 1.5 +/- 0.3 million per library.

CDR1 and CDR2 from the germline V gene are SGHRS and YFSETQ. CDR3 size: 15 residues. The naive CD8+ gate required CD45RO-CCR7+CD27+CD95- phenotype. With respect to this clonotype: Its antigen is as yet unknown.

Via 5' RACE with UMI labels, TRB cDNA libraries were prepared. Reprocessing the 5' RACE reads, TCRdb reports a single entry for every CDR3 protein and omits DNA. This table lists 95,000 to 100,000 distinct CDR3 sequences. General observations from the study: Unlike memory cells, which differed, naive CXCR3-negative and CXCR3-positive cells had similar TRBV-TRBJ usage. Naive cells with CXCR3 showed TRB CDR3s that were more hydrophobic than those in CXCR3-negative naive cells. Partial loss of CXCR3 expression followed cryopreservation; most assays used fresh PBMCs.

The rearrangement joins TRBV5-1 to TRBJ2-3; TCRdb's D call, TRBD2, is unchecked because there is no DNA. The clonotype comes from a human donor in good health. Some clones in this sample may be carry-over from other donors' samples. The sequenced material came from naive CXCR3+ CD8+ T cells from blood. Subset specified: CD45RO-CCR7+CD27+CD95- naive CD8+ T cells expressing CXCR3 (TNR3+). CDR3 protein: CASSLRRGGTDTQYF.